This TCR beta chain derives from a study of OX40 agonist ivuxolimab in advanced cancers. With respect to the entire study: Ivuxolimab was an agonistic, fully human IgG2 monoclonal antibody directed against OX40 (CD134), a costimulatory receptor. Intravenous ivuxolimab was administered to patients every 2 weeks at six dose levels: 0.01, 0.1, 0.3, 1.5, 3 and 10 mg/kg. Of the 50 to 55 patients in dose escalation, approximately 20 had hepatocellular carcinoma, about 15 had melanoma, 9 had renal cell carcinoma and 9 had head and neck cancer. In the dose-escalation cohort, about four fifths of patients were male, and the mean age was around 60 years with a range of roughly 20 to 80. Patients were allowed to have had prior anti-PD-1, anti-PD-L1 or anti-CTLA-4 therapy, and approximately 40% of the dose-escalation patients had been treated with checkpoint inhibitors. Partial responses were achieved by three dose-escalation patients, of whom one had hepatocellular carcinoma and two had cutaneous melanoma. Peripheral TCRbeta sequencing was intended to test whether TCR sequence diversity was altered and clonal T-cell expansion was caused by ivuxolimab. The paper reports the monotherapy dose-escalation portion (N ≈ 50 patients) of the phase I ivuxolimab trial. Broader findings and caveats from the paper: At doses from 0.1 to 3.0 mg/kg, clonal expansion was seen in both CD4+ and CD8+ blood T cells between baseline and week 6. In the 0.1-3.0 mg/kg groups, partial responders had among the lowest normalized peripheral clonal expansion, particularly in CD8+ T cells. After ivuxolimab, expanded clones were on average more numerous among CD8+ T cells than among CD4+ T cells. Low levels of normalized T-cell clonal expansion were also shown by some nonresponding patients. The antigen specificity of the clonally expanded peripheral T cells was not determined.

The cysteine opens and the phenylalanine closes a CDR3 of 15 amino acids. The read is trimmed to its CDR3 DNA, 45 bases read in frame from base 1. V loses 4 bases at its end and J loses 4 bases; junction bases beyond the gene matches: 5. The CDR1 and CDR2 encoded by the germline V gene are SGDLS and YYNGEE. The trial excluded patients who had a history of autoimmune disease or who were on systemic immunosuppression. Peripheral blood for TCR sequencing was collected from all dose cohorts at baseline, on cycle 4 day 1, and on cycle 7 day 1. Samples came from an open-label, multicenter, first-in-human phase I dose-escalation trial of ivuxolimab. Adults with locally advanced or metastatic head and neck squamous cell, hepatocellular, melanoma or renal cell carcinoma were enrolled in the trial. Before TCR sequencing, CD4+ and CD8+ T cells were separately sorted from peripheral blood. Details on this clone: Its antigen is unknown. Nothing much larger sits one base from this clone, and base qualities are not available.

To sequence the TCRbeta CDR3 region, genomic DNA was isolated from the sorted cells. TCRbeta CDR3 regions were sequenced using the immunoSEQ Assay. In TCRdb, the immuneACCESS table is reduced to in-frame sequences with V and J assigned. These tables do not hold every clone; where another copy was compared, an unresolved V gene accounts for under half, and the others remain unexplained. The sample includes about 91,000 clones, with roughly 85% observed a single time. 0.5% to 0.55% of the sample is taken by the ten largest. The TCR sequence derives from an adult with an advanced solid tumor such as melanoma, head and neck, liver or kidney cancer. The chain is assembled from TRBV9 and TRBJ2-1, with 10 bases matching TRBD2. This sample comprised CD4+ or CD8+ T cells sorted from blood, obtained in a trial of the OX40 agonist ivuxolimab. Read as DNA, the sequence is TGTGCCAGCAGCCAAGCGGGGGGGTATTACAATGAGCAGTTCTTC. This is translated as CASSQAGGYYNEQFF. This CDR3, with the reference TRBV9 and TRBJ2-1 proteins standing in past its ends, gives the full variable domain DSGVTQTPKHLITATGQRVTLRCSPRSGDLSVYWYQQSLDQGLQFLIQYYNGEERAKGNILERFSAQQFPDLHSELNLSSLELGDSALYFCASSQAGGYYNEQFFGPGTRLTVL.